Each of the 11 T cell receptor beta chains below was sequenced from the same sample in a study of Ad26.COV2.S vaccination and SARS-CoV-2 variants. Repertoires were generated with immunoSEQ multiplex PCR, while TCRdb's copy carries only in-frame clones and drops some. Found here are some 500,000 clones, 75% to 90% of them singletons; the top ten hold approximately 2.5%. As for treatment: approximately 18 received Ad26.COV2.S at low or high dose, single or two shots; roughly 5 received placebo; per-sample allocation not given. Vaccine and placebo recipients were sampled on day 63 after the first injection. The sample in question was peripheral blood, obtained in a trial of Ad26.COV2.S vaccine versus placebo. The receptors originated from a person between 18 and 65 years old who received the Ad26.COV2.S COVID-19 vaccine or a placebo.

This clone appeared a few times. The V call is TRBV7-9, the J call TRBJ1-1; TRBD1 matches 8 bases. The CDR3 extends over 13 amino acids. J lost 11 bases, V lost 3 bases, and 8 bases had no gene match. Germline values: CDR1 SEHNR, CDR2 FQNEAQ (reference sequence). For the CDR3, the DNA is TGTGCCAGCAGCTTTTCGCGGACAGGGAGGGCTTTCTTT. This sequence encodes CASSFSRTGRAFF.

The chain combines TRBV18 with TRBJ2-5; 13 nucleotides line up with TRBD2. CDR3 length: 16 residues. CDR1 and CDR2 from the germline V gene are KGHSH and LQKENI. Unmatched junction bases numbered 6, after V lost 3 bases and J lost 5 bases. Here the CDR3 DNA reads TGTGCCAGCTCACCGCGGACTAGCGGGGGCGGGGAGACCCAGTACTTC. Its translation is CASSPRTSGGGETQYF.

The rearrangement links TRBV29-1 to TRBJ2-7, with D tentatively TRBD2 (6 bases). CDR1 and CDR2 (germline): SQVTM, ANQGSEA. The V and J ends lost 2 bases and 0 bases respectively, with 17 bases between them. This CDR3 is 16 amino acids long. The CDR3 coding sequence is TGCAGCGTTGAATCTTGGGACTCACGGGGCTCCTACGAGCAGTACTTC. This encodes CSVESWDSRGSYEQYF.

The CDR3, as DNA: TGTGCCAGCAGTCCGGCCAGGCCCGAGACCGGGGAGCTGTTTTTT. As protein: CASSPARPETGELFF. V is TRBV6-2 or TRBV6-3 and J is TRBJ2-2; D not resolved. From germline, CDR1 is MNHEY and CDR2 SVGEGT. Trimming cost V 5 bases and J 5 bases, with 15 bases left between them. This CDR3 is 15 amino acids long.

The chain is built from TRBV10-3 and TRBJ1-1, with a possible D match to TRBD1 (5 bases). This CDR3 contains 14 residues. V was shortened by 4 bases and J by 1 base, with 10 bases between the two germline ends. Germline V gives CDR1 ENHRY, CDR2 SYGVKD. CDR3 protein: CAISAGYPNTEAFF. In DNA form, the CDR3 reads TGTGCCATCAGTGCAGGGTATCCGAACACTGAAGCTTTCTTT.

This clone has more than one count but fewer than ten. The chain's CDR3 is CASSLAGTENIQYF. DNA of the CDR3: TGTGCCAGCAGCTTGGCCGGGACAGAAAACATTCAGTACTTC. V and J are TRBV5-8 and TRBJ2-4, with 7 bases that match TRBD1. The CDR3 consists of 14 residues. Germline V CDR1 and CDR2: SGHTS, YDEGEE. The ends lost 0 bases at V and 5 bases at J; junction bases unmatched: 2.

The CDR3 here is CASSLRTPGVEKLFF. For the CDR3, the DNA is TGTGCCAGCAGCCTTCGGACCCCTGGGGTTGAAAAACTGTTTTTT. This chain uses TRBV5-8 with TRBJ1-4, with no clear D. Germline V gene lookup returns CDR1 SGHTS and CDR2 YDEGEE. Trimming removed 4 bases from V and 7 bases from J, with 17 bases in between. This CDR3 is built from 15 residues.

J is TRBJ2-5 and V is TRBV3-1 (or the pseudogene TRBV3-2); TRBD2 matches 10 bases. The CDR3 consists of 14 residues. V was clipped by 5 bases and J by 4 bases; unmatched bases: 4. Germline lookup yields CDR1 LGHDT and CDR2 YNNKEL (reference sequence). The CDR3 DNA reads TGTGCCAGCAGCTTTCGGACTAGCGGAGAGACCCAGTACTTC. It specifies CASSFRTSGETQYF.

V gene TRBV12-3 or TRBV12-4 combines with J gene TRBJ1-1; D perhaps matches TRBD1 (5 bases). V lost 2 bases and J 5 bases, leaving 9 bases between the germline ends. This CDR3 is built from 13 residues. This CDR3 is CASSLFGGTEAFF. In nucleotides, the CDR3 is TGTGCCAGCAGTTTATTTGGGGGAACTGAAGCTTTCTTT.

The CDR3 DNA reads TGTGCCAGTAGTGGAGCGGGAGTGAGCACAGATACGCAGTATTTT. Its translation is CASSGAGVSTDTQYF. The rearrangement joins TRBV19 to TRBJ2-3; the match to TRBD2 covers 8 bases. J gave up 0 bases and V 5 bases, and 4 bases lay outside the gene matches. Germline V gene lookup returns CDR1 LNHDA and CDR2 SQIVND (reference sequence). The length of the CDR3 is 15 residues. Using reference TRBV19 and TRBJ2-3 for the parts outside the CDR3, the full variable domain is DGGITQSPKYLFRKEGQNVTLSCEQNLNHDAMYWYRQDPGQGLRLIYYSQIVNDFQKGDIAEGYSVSREKKESFPLTVTSAQKNPTAFYLCASSGAGVSTDTQYFGPGTRLTVL.

This rearrangement joins TRBV5-1 to TRBJ2-7; 9 bases agree with TRBD1. CDR1 and CDR2 (germline): SGHRS, YFSETQ. The V segment lost 2 bases and the J segment 3 bases; nucleotides outside the gene matches: 3. The CDR3 is made up of 14 amino acids. CDR3 sequence reads: CASSFGQGIYEQYF. The CDR3 coding sequence is TGCGCCAGCAGCTTCGGACAGGGGATCTACGAGCAGTACTTC.